These T cell receptor beta chains were read from a single sample in a study of OX40 agonist ivuxolimab in advanced cancers. The method was immunoSEQ multiplex PCR; TCRdb's version includes in-frame clones alone and lacks a portion of them. Of tens of thousands of clones in the sample, around 85% were seen once. The sequencing used CD4+ or CD8+ T cells sorted from blood, collected in a trial of the OX40 agonist ivuxolimab. The receptors come from an adult with an advanced solid tumor such as melanoma, head and neck, liver or kidney cancer. Both conserved end residues are part of each CDR3. The D gene is left open where the match is weak. Size is omitted from some rows. Given values are once, few, many or a class for expanded clones.

cdr3_aa	cdr3_nt	v_call	j_call	clone_size	d_call
CASSVGDGAYEQYF	TGTGCCAGCAGCGTAGGGGACGGAGCCTACGAGCAGTACTTC	TRBV9	TRBJ2-7	.	.
CASSISWTTQETQYF	TGTGCCAGTAGTATCTCATGGACCACTCAAGAGACCCAGTACTTC	TRBV19	TRBJ2-5	.	.
CASSSNLRGELFF	TGTGCCAGCAGCTCCAATCTGCGGGGGGAGCTGTTTTTT	TRBV7-2	TRBJ2-2	few	.
CASRTYGDRGQETQYF	TGCGCCAGCAGGACTTATGGCGACAGGGGGCAAGAGACCCAGTACTTC	TRBV5-1	TRBJ2-5	.	TRBD1
CASSQGQGATNEKLFF	TGTGCCAGCAGCCAAGGCCAGGGGGCAACTAATGAAAAACTGTTTTTT	TRBV4-2	TRBJ1-4	.	TRBD1
CASSTRFGGWGEQYF	TGTGCCAGCAGCACGAGGTTTGGGGGCTGGGGCGAGCAGTACTTC	TRBV11-2	TRBJ2-7	.	.
CASRRQESNEKLFF	TGTGCCAGCAGAAGACAAGAATCTAATGAAAAACTGTTTTTT	TRBV2	TRBJ1-4	.	.
CASSGRDPSNEQFF	TGTGCCAGCAGTGGCCGGGACCCAAGCAATGAGCAGTTCTTC	TRBV6-1	TRBJ2-1	.	.
CASSIDLREQFF	TGTGCCAGTAGTATAGACCTTAGAGAACAGTTCTTC	TRBV19	TRBJ2-1	once	.
CASSIGHTYEQYF	TGTGCCAGTAGTATAGGACATACCTACGAGCAGTACTTC	TRBV19	TRBJ2-7	.	.
CASSHRGGALVKRPQHF	TGTGCCAGCAGCCATAGGGGGGGGGCGCTCGTTAAGAGGCCCCAGCATTTT	TRBV21-1	TRBJ1-5	.	.
CASSFPGLVSTGELFF	TGTGCCAGCAGCTTCCCGGGACTAGTGAGCACCGGGGAGCTGTTTTTT	TRBV7-9	TRBJ2-2	once	TRBD2
CASRPSGTRYGYTF	TGTGCCAGCCGACCTTCTGGGACGCGATATGGCTACACCTTC	TRBV28	TRBJ1-2	.	.
CASSLGQRRGETQYF	TGTGCCAGCAGCTTAGGACAGCGCAGGGGTGAGACCCAGTACTTC	TRBV7-9	TRBJ2-5	.	.